What follows are 20 T cell receptor beta chains derived from one specimen sequenced in a study of cytomegalovirus exposure and HLA in healthy donors. PCR was performed using 60 Vbeta and 13 Jbeta primers. The method was immunoSEQ multiplex PCR; TCRdb's version includes in-frame clones alone and lacks a portion of them. There are around 130,000 clones in the sample; around three quarters occur only once, and around 2% lies in the top ten. Material for sequencing was PBMCs. The receptors come from a woman aged 45-65 years in good health and CMV-seronegative.

V is TRBV11-2 and J is TRBJ2-7, with 7 bases that match TRBD2. The V segment lost 1 base and the J segment 5 bases; nucleotides outside the gene matches: 2. The CDR3 is made up of 13 amino acids. The germline V gene has CDR1 SGHAT and CDR2 FQNNGV. The CDR3 loop reads CASSLGGRDEQYF. In nucleotides, the CDR3 is TGTGCCAGCAGCTTAGGCGGGAGAGACGAGCAGTACTTC.

This chain links TRBV4-2 with TRBJ1-2; possibly TRBD1 for D (5 bases). From germline, CDR1 is LGHNA and CDR2 YNFKEQ. Trimming pared 2 bases from V and 4 bases from J, leaving 14 bases between. The CDR3 has 15 residues. The CDR3 region has the DNA TGTGCCAGCAGCCAACCGGGGGGTGGGCCCTATGGCTACACCTTC. It translates to CASSQPGGGPYGYTF.

The rearrangement links TRBV20-1 to TRBJ2-5; no firm D call. Germline CDR1 and CDR2: DFQATT and SNEGSKA (reference sequence). Between the trimmed V and J ends, which lost 3 bases and 4 bases, there was a span of 6 bases. This CDR3 is built from 11 residues. The CDR3 DNA reads as TGCAGTGCTAGTGCCGGAGAGACCCAGTACTTC. This translates into CSASAGETQYF.

The V gene is TRBV28, the J gene TRBJ1-2, with 8 bases lining up with TRBD1. The trim removed 5 bases at V and 5 bases at J, leaving 7 bases unmatched. This CDR3 has 14 residues. Germline CDR1 and CDR2: MDHEN and SYDVKM. In nucleotides, the CDR3 is TGTGCCAGCAGTCTAGGGAACAGGGGGTATGGCTACACCTTC. This sequence encodes CASSLGNRGYGYTF.

The chain uses TRBV14 and TRBJ2-3; 7 bases are a match to TRBD2. CDR1 SGHDN and CDR2 FVKESK come from the germline V gene. J gave up 6 bases and V 5 bases, and 11 bases lay outside the gene matches. This CDR3 is 15 amino acids long. CDR3 nucleotide sequence: TGTGCCAGCAGCGCGGGAGCGGGTGTTTTGGATACGCAGTATTTT. It encodes CASSAGAGVLDTQYF.

The CDR3 is CASRSTEAFF. CDR3 bases: TGTGCCAGCAGGAGCACTGAAGCTTTCTTT. This chain connects TRBV28 to TRBJ1-1, with no clear D. This CDR3 has 10 residues. In germline, CDR1 is MDHEN, CDR2 SYDVKM. Trimming shortened V by 6 bases and J by 4 bases, and 3 bases separated the two germline ends.

The chain links TRBV5-6 to TRBJ2-5; the match to TRBD2 covers 9 bases. The V gene's germline CDR1 is SGHDT and CDR2 YYEEEE. The CDR3 covers 15 residues. V lost 1 base, J lost 2 bases, and 3 bases stayed unmatched. CDR3: CASSLYTSGQETQYF. The CDR3 nucleotides read TGTGCCAGCAGCTTGTATACTAGCGGGCAAGAGACCCAGTACTTC.

This clone was counted once. This sequence joins TRBV7-3 and TRBJ1-2; 7 positions agree with TRBD1. The V gene's germline CDR1 is SGHTA and CDR2 FQGTGA. Germline trimming cut 2 bases from V and 2 bases from J; bases unmatched to any gene: 5. This CDR3 spans 15 amino acids. For the CDR3, the DNA is TGTGCCAGCAGCTTACTCCCGGGACAGAACTATGGCTACACCTTC. It codes for CASSLLPGQNYGYTF.

The chain couples TRBV2 to TRBJ1-4; possible D gene TRBD1, 5 bases. Germline CDR1 is SNHLY and CDR2 is FYNNEI. The V end was cut by 5 bases, the J end by 3 bases, with 10 bases between. CDR3 size: 14 residues. CDR3 amino acids: CASSFREANEKLFF. In DNA, the CDR3 is TGTGCCAGCAGTTTCAGGGAGGCTAATGAAAAACTGTTTTTT.

This clone has a handful of counts. J is TRBJ2-5 and V is TRBV5-5, with 7 bases lining up with TRBD2. The CDR3 contains 15 residues. CDR1 is SGHKS, CDR2 YYEKEE, per germline (reference sequence). V shed 2 bases, J shed 2 bases, and the junction held 6 bases outside the gene matches. The CDR3 DNA sequence: TGTGCCAGCAGCTTTCGGTGGGGGGGGCAAGAGACCCAGTACTTC. This translates into CASSFRWGGQETQYF. The complete variable domain, with remaining parts taken from reference TRBV5-5 and TRBJ2-5, reads DAGVTQSPTHLIKTRGQQVTLRCSPISGHKSVSWYQQVLGQGPQFIFQYYEKEERGRGNFPDRFSARQFPNYSSELNVNALLLGDSALYLCASSFRWGGQETQYFGPGTRLLVL.

The rearrangement joins TRBV6-1 to TRBJ2-5, with TRBD2 identical over 7 bases. Germline-derived CDR1 and CDR2 are MNHNS and SASEGT. This CDR3 is 13 amino acids long. The ends lost 9 bases at V and 5 bases at J; junction bases unmatched: 9. CDR3 sequence: CARGGEGRETQYF. CDR3 coding DNA: TGTGCCAGGGGAGGGGAGGGGAGGGAGACCCAGTACTTC.

This clone was observed once. The chain carries TRBV1 and TRBJ1-2; the listed D gene, TRBD1, was not tested against the DNA. TRBV1 is a pseudogene segment. CDR3 length: 16 amino acids. The CDR3: CTSSHLRAGWWYGYTF. In DNA, the CDR3 is TGCACCAGCAGCCATTTAAGGGCAGGGTGGTGGTATGGCTACACCTTC.

The chain is built from TRBV19 and TRBJ2-7; D perhaps matches TRBD1 (6 bases). Germline values: CDR1 LNHDA, CDR2 SQIVND (reference sequence). This CDR3 is 15 amino acids long. With 2 bases removed from V and 0 bases from J, the gap between germline ends came to 11 bases. The CDR3 region is CASSIRQGSSYEQYF. The DNA for the CDR3 is TGTGCCAGTAGTATAAGGCAGGGGAGCTCCTACGAGCAGTACTTC.

This clone appeared a few times. The genes are TRBV5-6 and TRBJ2-7, with TRBD2 as a possible D gene (6 bases). Looked up from germline, CDR1 is SGHDT and CDR2 is YYEEEE. Trimming took 8 bases from V and 4 from J, leaving 16 bases between them. This CDR3 region has 13 residues. The CDR3 loop reads CASGWGELYEQYV. CDR3 DNA: TGTGCCAGTGGATGGGGGGAGCTGTACGAGCAGTACGTC.

The genes are TRBV4-1 and TRBJ2-1; 9 nucleotides agree with TRBD1. CDR1 MGHRA and CDR2 YSYEKL come from the germline V gene. V lost 5 bases, J lost 3 bases, and 8 bases stayed unmatched. This CDR3 contains 16 residues. The CDR3 nucleotides are TGCGCCAGCAGCAACCGGGACAGGGTAGACTACAATGAGCAGTTCTTC. Translated: CASSNRDRVDYNEQFF.

V usage is TRBV6-5 and J usage is TRBJ1-4; D not resolved. The CDR3 spans 14 residues. CDR1 MNHEY and CDR2 SVGAGI come from the germline V gene. Trimming removed 0 bases from V and 7 bases from J, with 9 bases in between. The CDR3 loop is CASSYSFRVEKLFF. The CDR3 nucleotides are TGTGCCAGCAGTTACTCGTTCCGTGTTGAAAAACTGTTTTTT.

The J gene is TRBJ2-5, the V gene TRBV6-5, with 8 positions matching TRBD2. Germline-derived CDR1 and CDR2 are MNHEY and SVGAGI. The junction had 7 bases not matched to a gene; V was cut back by 6 bases and J by 4 bases. The CDR3 has 14 amino acids. The CDR3 loop reads CASRPGRAGETQYF. The CDR3 DNA follows: TGTGCCAGCAGACCCGGGAGGGCCGGAGAGACCCAGTACTTC.

The V call is TRBV29-1, the J call TRBJ2-3, with a possible D match to TRBD2 (7 bases). The CDR3 consists of 17 residues. V was clipped by 8 bases and J by 2 bases, with 26 bases between them. Germline CDR1 reads SQVTM; CDR2 reads ANQGSEA. The CDR3 sequence is CSFSGGREGGHTDTQYF. CDR3 coding DNA: TGCAGCTTCTCGGGCGGGAGAGAGGGGGGGCACACAGATACGCAGTATTTT.

This clone was observed once. J is TRBJ1-6 and V is TRBV2; TRBD1 is a possible D gene (6 bases). Trimming pared 8 bases from V and 3 bases from J, leaving 17 bases between. The V gene's germline CDR1 is SNHLY and CDR2 FYNNEI. The CDR3 totals 16 residues. Written as DNA, the CDR3 is TGTGCCAGCCTAGTCCCGACAGGCCACTATAATTCACCCCTCCACTTT. Translation: CASLVPTGHYNSPLHF.

V and J are TRBV13 and TRBJ2-5; no clear D gene. The CDR3 contains 15 residues. The V gene's germline CDR1 is PRHDT and CDR2 FYEKMQ (reference sequence). V lost 3 bases and J lost 0, with 11 bases in between. The CDR3 sequence is CASSFGGPYQETQYF. The CDR3, as DNA: TGTGCCAGCAGCTTCGGCGGCCCGTACCAAGAGACCCAGTACTTC.